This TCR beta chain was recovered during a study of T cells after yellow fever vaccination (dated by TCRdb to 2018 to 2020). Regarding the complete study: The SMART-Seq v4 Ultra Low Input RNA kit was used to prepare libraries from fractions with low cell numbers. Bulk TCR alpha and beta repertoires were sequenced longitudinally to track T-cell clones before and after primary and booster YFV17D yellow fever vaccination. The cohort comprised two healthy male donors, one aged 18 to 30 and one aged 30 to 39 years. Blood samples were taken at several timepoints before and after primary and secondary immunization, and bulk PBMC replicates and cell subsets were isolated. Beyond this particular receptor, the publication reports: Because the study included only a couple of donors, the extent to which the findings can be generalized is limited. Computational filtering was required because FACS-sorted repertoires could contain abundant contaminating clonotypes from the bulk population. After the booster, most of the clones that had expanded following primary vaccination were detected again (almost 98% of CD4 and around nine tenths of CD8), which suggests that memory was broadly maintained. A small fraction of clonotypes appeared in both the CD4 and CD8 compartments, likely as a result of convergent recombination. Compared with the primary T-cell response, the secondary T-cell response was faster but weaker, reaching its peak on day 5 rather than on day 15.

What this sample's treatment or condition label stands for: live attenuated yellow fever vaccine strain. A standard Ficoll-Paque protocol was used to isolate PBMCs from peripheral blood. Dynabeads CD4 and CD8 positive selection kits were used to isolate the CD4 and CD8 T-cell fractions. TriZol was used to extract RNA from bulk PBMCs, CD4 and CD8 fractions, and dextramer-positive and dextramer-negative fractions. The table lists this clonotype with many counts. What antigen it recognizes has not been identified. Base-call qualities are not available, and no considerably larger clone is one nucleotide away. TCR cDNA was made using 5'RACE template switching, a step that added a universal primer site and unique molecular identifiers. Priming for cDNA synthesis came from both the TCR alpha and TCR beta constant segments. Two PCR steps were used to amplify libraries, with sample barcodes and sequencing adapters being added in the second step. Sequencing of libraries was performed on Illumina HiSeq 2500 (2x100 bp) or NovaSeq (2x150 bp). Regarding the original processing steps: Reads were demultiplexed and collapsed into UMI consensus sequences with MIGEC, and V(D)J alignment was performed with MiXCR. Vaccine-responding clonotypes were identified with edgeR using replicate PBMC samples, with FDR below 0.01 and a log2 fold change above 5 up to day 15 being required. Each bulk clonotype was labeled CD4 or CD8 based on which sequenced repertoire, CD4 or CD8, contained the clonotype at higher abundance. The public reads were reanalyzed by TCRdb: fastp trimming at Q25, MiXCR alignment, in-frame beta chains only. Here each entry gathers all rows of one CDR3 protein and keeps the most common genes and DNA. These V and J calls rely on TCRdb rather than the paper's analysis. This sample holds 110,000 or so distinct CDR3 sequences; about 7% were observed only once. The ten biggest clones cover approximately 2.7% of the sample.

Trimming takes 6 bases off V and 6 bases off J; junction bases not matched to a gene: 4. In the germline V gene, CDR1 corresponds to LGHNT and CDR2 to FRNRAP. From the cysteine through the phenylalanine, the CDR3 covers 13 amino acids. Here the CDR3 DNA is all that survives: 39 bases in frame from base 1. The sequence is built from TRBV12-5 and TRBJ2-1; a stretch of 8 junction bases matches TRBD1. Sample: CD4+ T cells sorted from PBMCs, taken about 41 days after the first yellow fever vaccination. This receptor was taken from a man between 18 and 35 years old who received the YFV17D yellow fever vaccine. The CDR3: CASGLDRGNEQFF. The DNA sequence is TGTGCTAGTGGCCTAGACAGGGGCAATGAGCAGTTCTTC.